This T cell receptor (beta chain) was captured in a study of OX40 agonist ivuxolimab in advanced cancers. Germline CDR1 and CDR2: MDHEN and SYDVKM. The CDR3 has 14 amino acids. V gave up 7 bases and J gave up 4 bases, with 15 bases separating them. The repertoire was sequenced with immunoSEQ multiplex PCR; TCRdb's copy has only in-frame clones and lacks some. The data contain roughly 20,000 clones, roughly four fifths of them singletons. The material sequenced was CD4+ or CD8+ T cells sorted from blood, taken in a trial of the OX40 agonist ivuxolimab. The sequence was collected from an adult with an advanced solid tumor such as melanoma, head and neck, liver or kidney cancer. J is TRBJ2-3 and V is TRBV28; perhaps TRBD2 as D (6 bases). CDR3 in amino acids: CASISGGGPDTQYF. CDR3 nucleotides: TGTGCCAGCATCAGCGGAGGAGGGCCAGATACGCAGTATTTT.